The 9 T cell receptor beta chains listed next were all sequenced from one sample in a study of blood T cell repertoires in COVID-19 (dated by TCRdb to about 2020). The library was made by the immunoSEQ multiplex PCR assay. This is the immuneACCESS table as TCRdb keeps it, with only in-frame sequences that have V and J called. A part of the clones is gone; compared with another copy, unresolved V genes explain less than half, and the rest is unexplained. A total of roughly 250,000 clones appear in this sample, over 75% of them only once. The ten largest clonotypes hold around 9.1% of the sample. The sequenced sample consisted of peripheral blood. The receptors here all came from a human donor in a cohort sampled during active COVID-19.

This sequence joins TRBV5-4 and TRBJ2-1, with D tentatively TRBD2 (7 bases). The CDR3 contains 17 residues. Germline CDR1 and CDR2: SGHNT and YYREEE (reference sequence). V was shortened by 0 bases and J by 6 bases, with 19 bases between the two germline ends. The CDR3 nucleotides read TGTGCCAGCAGCTTGGCTCGGGGGGCGCAGAAGGGCAATGAGCAGTTCTTC. Protein product: CASSLARGAQKGNEQFF.

The gene calls are TRBV4-1 and TRBJ2-1; D possibly corresponds to TRBD1 (5 bases). The CDR3 is 15 amino acids. V shed 1 base and J shed 8 bases, with 15 bases lying between them. Germline CDR1 is MGHRA and CDR2 is YSYEKL. The CDR3 nucleotides read TGCGCCAGCAGCCAAGCGGCGCAGGGCGTGTATGAGCAGTTCTTC. As protein: CASSQAAQGVYEQFF.

The V gene is TRBV7-2, the J gene TRBJ2-7, with D tentatively TRBD2 (6 bases). Trimming removed 0 bases from V and 4 bases from J, with 13 bases in between. This CDR3 has 15 amino acids. In germline, CDR1 is SGHTA, CDR2 FQGNSA. Written as DNA, the CDR3 is TGTGCCAGCAGCTTAGCTACGGGGGAGCAATACGAGCAGTACTTC. Its protein product is CASSLATGEQYEQYF. The entire variable domain, with the rest obtained from reference TRBV7-2 and TRBJ2-7, is as follows: GAGVSQSPSNKVTEKGKDVELRCDPISGHTALYWYRQSLGQGLEFLIYFQGNSAPDKSGLPSDRFSAERTGGSVSTLTIQRTQQEDSAVYLCASSLATGEQYEQYFGPGTRLTVT.

The rearrangement uses TRBV14 and TRBJ2-1, with 9 bases matching TRBD2. With V trimmed by 1 base and J by 2 bases, 6 bases remained unmatched. Germline V gene data show CDR1 as SGHDN and CDR2 as FVKESK. There are 17 residues in the CDR3. CDR3 loop: CASSQVSGRGTYNEQFF. CDR3 DNA: TGTGCCAGCAGCCAAGTTAGCGGGAGAGGAACCTACAATGAGCAGTTCTTC.

V and J are TRBV5-5 and TRBJ1-2; unclear D gene. Germline-derived CDR1 and CDR2 are SGHKS and YYEKEE (reference sequence). Trimming stripped 5 bases from V and 4 bases from J, with 15 bases between. This CDR3 is built from 14 residues. CDR3 nucleotide sequence: TGTGCCAGCAGTTTGAGAGGGAGTTCCTATGGCTACACCTTC. Encoded protein: CASSLRGSSYGYTF.

This rearrangement joins TRBV6-6 to TRBJ2-7; 10 bases fit TRBD2. The trim removed 7 bases at V and 4 bases at J, leaving 10 bases unmatched. The germline V gene encodes CDR1 MNHNY and CDR2 SVGAGI (reference sequence). This CDR3 is built from 15 residues. CDR3 in amino acids: CASTGLAAVVYEQYF. The CDR3 bases are TGTGCCAGCACCGGACTAGCGGCAGTGGTTTACGAGCAGTACTTC.

The chain is built from TRBV4-2 and TRBJ1-2, with D possibly matching TRBD1 (5 bases). The length of the CDR3 is 18 residues. Germline V gene data show CDR1 as LGHNA and CDR2 as YNFKEQ. Trimming removed 0 bases at V and 3 bases at J, with 20 bases between. The CDR3 protein is CASSQEATANPYYYGYTF. CDR3 coding DNA: TGTGCCAGCAGCCAAGAGGCGACAGCCAACCCCTATTACTATGGCTACACCTTC.

The V gene is TRBV24-1, the J gene TRBJ1-4; D call uncertain. V was trimmed by 8 bases and J by 0 bases, leaving 9 bases between them. CDR3 length: 14 residues. Germline CDR1 KGHDR, CDR2 SFDVKD. The CDR3 spells CATITIPTNEKLFF. CDR3 in DNA: TGTGCCACCATCACTATACCAACTAATGAAAAACTGTTTTTT.

This clone appeared a single time. V usage is TRBV9 and J usage is TRBJ2-3; D unclear. Germline V CDR1 and CDR2: SGDLS, YYNGEE. Trimming stripped 4 bases from V and 1 base from J, with 10 bases between. The CDR3 covers 14 residues. The chain's CDR3 is CASSPNMGTDTQYF. The DNA of the CDR3 is TGTGCCAGCAGCCCAAACATGGGCACAGATACGCAGTATTTT.